Described below is a single TCR beta chain sequence and its context. As yet, its antigen is unknown. Between the trimmed V and J ends, which lost 6 bases and 0 bases, there was a span of 9 bases. The CDR3 is 14 residues long. Germline values: CDR1 SNHLY, CDR2 FYNNEI. This record belongs to a study of T cell responses to AZD1222 COVID-19 vaccine. Study-wide findings and caveats: Females outnumbered males among donors, who were mostly white British; clonal diversity was possibly underestimated.

Profiling relied on immunoSEQ multiplex PCR, and the TCRdb table lists in-frame clones only, not all of them. Of approximately 110,000 clones detected, approximately 84% appear once; the ten largest clones hold around 10%. This sequence joins TRBV2 and TRBJ2-1, with TRBD2 as a possible D gene (6 bases). Sequenced material: peripheral blood, taken on day 0 of AZD1222 vaccination. The clonotype comes from an adult in good health. In DNA form, the CDR3 reads TGTGCCAGCAGGCGGGACCGCTCCTACAATGAGCAGTTCTTC. Translation: CASRRDRSYNEQFF. The variable domain in full, with the rest retrieved from reference TRBV2 and TRBJ2-1, is EPEVTQTPSHQVTQMGQEVILRCVPISNHLYFYWYRQILGQKVEFLVSFYNNEISEKSEIFDDQFSVERPDGSNFTLKIRSTKLEDSAMYFCASRRDRSYNEQFFGPGTRLTVL.